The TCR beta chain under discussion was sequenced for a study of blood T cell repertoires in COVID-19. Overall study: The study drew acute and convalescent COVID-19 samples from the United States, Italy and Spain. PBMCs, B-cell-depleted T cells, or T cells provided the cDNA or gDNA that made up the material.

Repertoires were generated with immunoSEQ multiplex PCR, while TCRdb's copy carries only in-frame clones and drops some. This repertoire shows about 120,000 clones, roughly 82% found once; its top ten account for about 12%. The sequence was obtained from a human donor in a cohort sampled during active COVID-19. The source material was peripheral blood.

CDR3 sequence: CSVRPGIGTGELFF. CDR3 in DNA: TGCAGCGTTAGACCAGGGATTGGCACCGGGGAGCTGTTTTTT. The chain carries TRBV29-1 and TRBJ2-2; possible D gene TRBD1, 5 bases. CDR3 length: 14 amino acids. Trimming took off 5 bases at V and 4 bases at J, with 14 bases between the two ends. From germline, CDR1 is SQVTM and CDR2 ANQGSEA.